The rows below give T cell receptor beta chains drawn from one sample of a study of blood T cell repertoires in COVID-19. This table comes from immunoSEQ multiplex PCR, and its TCRdb copy is limited to in-frame clones, with some not included. The sample has 250,000 to 300,000 clones; about 88% are singletons. Sequencing was carried out using PBMCs or T cells enriched from blood (not recorded which). The receptors derive from a woman in her forties or fifties who had been exposed to COVID-19. Both conserved end residues are part of each CDR3. The D gene is left open where the match is weak. Some rows mark clone size as missing; the rest say once, few, many or name a class of expanded clone.

V,size,D,J,DNA,CDR3
TRBV5-1,-,-,TRBJ2-5,TGCGCCAGCAGCTTGGGAGTCCTCGGGGAGACCCAGTACTTC,CASSLGVLGETQYF
TRBV7-9,-,-,TRBJ1-1,TGTGCCAGCAGCTTAGAGGGGATGACGAGAAACACTGAAGCTTTCTTT,CASSLEGMTRNTEAFF
TRBV9,-,TRBD2,TRBJ2-1,TGTGCCAGCAGCCATCTTAGCGGGGGTAAGGATGAGCAGTTCTTC,CASSHLSGGKDEQFF
TRBV2,-,-,TRBJ2-1,TGTGCCAGCAGTGAACGGACCGACAGAGAGCAGTTCTTC,CASSERTDREQFF
TRBV6-5,-,TRBD1,TRBJ2-7,TGTGCCAGCGGGACAGGGGCACAGGTTGACTACGAGCAGTACTTC,CASGTGAQVDYEQYF
TRBV19,-,-,TRBJ1-5,TGTGCCAGTAGTATAGATTCGACAGGACGGGAGCCCCAGCATTTT,CASSIDSTGREPQHF
TRBV3-1/TRBV3-2,-,TRBD1,TRBJ1-2,TGTGCCAGCAGCCAAGCGCAAACAGGGGGCGGCTACACCTTC,CASSQAQTGGGYTF
TRBV3-1/TRBV3-2,once,-,TRBJ2-5,TGTGCCAGCAGCCAAGGTGCGGGCCCTCGGGAGACCCAGTACTTC,CASSQGAGPRETQYF
TRBV4-2,once,TRBD1,TRBJ2-7,TGTGCCAGCAGCCAAGAGACAGGGAACTACGAGCAGTACTTC,CASSQETGNYEQYF
TRBV7-9,-,-,TRBJ1-1,TGTGCCAGCAGCCCACGAGGGATATCTAACACTGAAGCTTTCTTT,CASSPRGISNTEAFF
TRBV14,-,TRBD1,TRBJ1-1,TGTGCCAGCAGCCTGAGGACAGGGCTGAACACTGAAGCTTTCTTT,CASSLRTGLNTEAFF
TRBV6-5,once,-,TRBJ1-1,TGTGCCGCAACCCAAGGGAGGAACACTGAAGCTTTCTTT,CAATQGRNTEAFF
TRBV18,-,TRBD1,TRBJ1-2,TGTGCCAGCTCACCAAATATCGGGACAGGGGCGCGGGGCTACACCTTC,CASSPNIGTGARGYTF
TRBV18,-,TRBD1,TRBJ1-1,TGTGCCAGCTCACCTAGGCAACCAGGGGGTGAAGCTTTCTTT,CASSPRQPGGEAFF
TRBV28,-,TRBD1,TRBJ1-1,TGTGCCAGCAGTTTGGCGGGACAGGGAGGCACTGAAGCTTTCTTT,CASSLAGQGGTEAFF
TRBV5-6,-,-,TRBJ1-2,TGTGCCAGCAGCACGAACGGTAGATCTTATGGCTACACCTTC,CASSTNGRSYGYTF